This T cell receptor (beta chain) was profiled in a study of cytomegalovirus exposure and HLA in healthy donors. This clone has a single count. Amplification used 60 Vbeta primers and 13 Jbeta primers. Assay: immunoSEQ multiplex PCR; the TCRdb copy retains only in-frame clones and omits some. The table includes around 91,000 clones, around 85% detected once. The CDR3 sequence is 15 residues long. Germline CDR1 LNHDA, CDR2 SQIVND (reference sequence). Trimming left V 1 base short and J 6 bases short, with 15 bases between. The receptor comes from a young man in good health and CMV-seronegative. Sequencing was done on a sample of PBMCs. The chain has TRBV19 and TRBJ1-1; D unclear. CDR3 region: CASSIVPGRGPEAFF. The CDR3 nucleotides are TGTGCCAGTAGTATAGTCCCGGGGAGAGGCCCTGAAGCTTTCTTT.